The 29 T cell receptor beta chains below come from one sample, sequenced in a study of blood T cell repertoires in COVID-19. The table came from immunoSEQ multiplex PCR; TCRdb's copy has only in-frame clones and leaves some out. The sample includes about 250,000 clones, about 70% of them seen just once. The specimen was peripheral blood. All receptors derive from a woman older than 75 with acute or convalescent COVID-19.

The rearrangement uses TRBV2 and TRBJ1-5; D unresolved. From germline, CDR1 is SNHLY and CDR2 FYNNEI. V was clipped by 6 bases and J by 9 bases, with 12 bases between them. This CDR3 is built from 12 residues. The CDR3 DNA follows: TGTGCCAGCAGGGTTGGGTCAGGGCCCCAGCATTTT. It encodes CASRVGSGPQHF. The full variable domain, in which reference TRBV2 and TRBJ1-5 provide the parts outside the CDR3, is EPEVTQTPSHQVTQMGQEVILRCVPISNHLYFYWYRQILGQKVEFLVSFYNNEISEKSEIFDDQFSVERPDGSNFTLKIRSTKLEDSAMYFCASRVGSGPQHFGDGTRLSIL.

This rearrangement joins TRBV6-5 to TRBJ1-2; D gene uncertain. Trimming took off 7 bases at V and 3 bases at J, with 15 bases between the two ends. The CDR3 is made up of 14 amino acids. CDR1 is MNHEY, CDR2 SVGAGI, per germline. CDR3: CASKMTPYDYGYTF. The CDR3 DNA reads TGTGCCAGCAAAATGACACCTTACGACTATGGCTACACCTTC.

This clone was counted only a few times. This chain joins TRBV7-9 and TRBJ1-1, with D possibly matching TRBD1 (6 bases). The CDR3 sequence is 15 residues long. V lost 3 bases, J lost 4 bases, and 15 bases lay in between. The germline CDR1 and CDR2 sequences are SEHNR and FQNEAQ (reference sequence). CDR3 coding DNA: TGTGCCAGCAGCTTCGACAGGCCCCGGGGCACTGAAGCTTTCTTT. This encodes CASSFDRPRGTEAFF.

The rearrangement joins TRBV18 to TRBJ2-1; 9 bases line up with TRBD2. CDR3 length: 15 amino acids. J was trimmed by 5 bases and V by 3 bases; bases with no gene match: 5. CDR1 and CDR2 (germline): KGHSH, LQKENI. The CDR3 here is CASSPAGGLNNEQFF. CDR3 DNA: TGTGCCAGCTCACCGGCGGGGGGGCTTAACAATGAGCAGTTCTTC.

The DNA for the CDR3 is TGCGCCAGCAGCCCCCAGATTCGAATTAACTATGGCTACACCTTC. It specifies CASSPQIRINYGYTF. This chain connects TRBV5-1 to TRBJ1-2; D gene ambiguous. Germline CDR1 is SGHRS and CDR2 is YFSETQ. The CDR3 is 15 residues long. V was clipped by 4 bases and J by 1 base, with 14 bases between them. The full variable domain, in which reference TRBV5-1 and TRBJ1-2 provide the parts outside the CDR3, is KAGVTQTPRYLIKTRGQQVTLSCSPISGHRSVSWYQQTPGQGLQFLFEYFSETQRNKGNFPGRFSGRQFSNSRSEMNVSTLELGDSALYLCASSPQIRINYGYTFGSGTRLTVV.

The chain couples TRBV7-9 to TRBJ2-1; D unclear. The germline V gene encodes CDR1 SEHNR and CDR2 FQNEAQ (reference sequence). Trimming stripped 5 bases from V and 5 bases from J, with 4 bases between. This CDR3 has 11 residues. The CDR3: CASSLDNEQFF. The CDR3 DNA follows: TGTGCCAGCAGCCTCGACAATGAGCAGTTCTTC.

This clone appeared a single time. The rearrangement joins TRBV30 to TRBJ2-5; D might be TRBD1 (6 bases). CDR1 GTSNPN and CDR2 SVGIG come from the germline V gene (reference sequence). This CDR3 is built from 13 residues. Trimming took 0 bases from V and 4 from J, leaving 9 bases between them. CDR3 protein: CAWSVDSPETQYF. For the CDR3, the DNA is TGTGCCTGGAGTGTGGACAGCCCAGAGACCCAGTACTTC.

The genes are TRBV6-5 and TRBJ1-6, with 7 bases identical to TRBD1. Germline trimming cut 5 bases from V and 9 bases from J; bases unmatched to any gene: 7. Germline V gives CDR1 MNHEY, CDR2 SVGAGI. The CDR3 is 14 amino acids. CDR3 DNA: TGTGCCAGCAGTACAGGGGAATATCGTTCACCCCTCCACTTT. Its protein product is CASSTGEYRSPLHF.

The chain joins TRBV5-4 to TRBJ2-1; possibly TRBD1 for D (6 bases). CDR1 is SGHNT and CDR2 is YYREEE in the germline V gene (reference sequence). The V end lost 3 bases, the J end lost 1 base, and 8 bases lay between the germline ends. The CDR3 totals 14 residues. The CDR3 DNA reads TGTGCCAGCAGCTCCACAGGGTCCTACAATGAGCAGTTCTTC. Its translation: CASSSTGSYNEQFF.

V usage is TRBV2 and J usage is TRBJ2-2; TRBD1 matches 8 bases. Unmatched junction bases numbered 6, after V lost 6 bases and J lost 3 bases. The CDR3 spans 15 residues. CDR1 is SNHLY and CDR2 is FYNNEI in the germline V gene. Written as DNA, the CDR3 is TGTGCCAGCAGCCCCGGACAGGGCGACACCGGGGAGCTGTTTTTT. Amino acids: CASSPGQGDTGELFF.

The chain employs TRBV6-5 and TRBJ2-1, with TRBD2 matching over 10 bases. Germline values: CDR1 MNHEY, CDR2 SVGAGI. CDR3 length equals 12 residues. J was trimmed by 7 bases and V by 10 bases; bases with no gene match: 4. In nucleotides, the CDR3 is TGTGCCACAGCGGGGGGGAGGAATGAGCAGTTCTTC. This codes for CATAGGRNEQFF.

This chain joins TRBV4-1 and TRBJ2-2, with 15 positions matching TRBD2. Germline values: CDR1 MGHRA, CDR2 YSYEKL. Losses at the gene ends were 3 bases for V and 4 bases for J; bases not matched to a gene: 6. The CDR3 has 18 amino acids. The CDR3 reads CASSHQGLAGGGTGELFF. CDR3 DNA sequence: TGCGCCAGCAGCCACCAGGGACTAGCGGGGGGTGGCACCGGGGAGCTGTTTTTT.

The chain uses TRBV19 and TRBJ2-2; TRBD2 is a possible D gene (6 bases). Germline CDR1 is LNHDA and CDR2 is SQIVND (reference sequence). There are 20 residues in the CDR3. The ends were cut back, 4 bases at V and 7 bases at J, with 31 bases in the middle. CDR3 sequence (DNA): TGTGCCAGTAGTACCCCACCGGGACTGGGTCAACTCGGGGTGGGCGGGGAGCTGTTTTTT. Its protein is CASSTPPGLGQLGVGGELFF.

The J gene is TRBJ1-4, the V gene TRBV7-9; maybe TRBD1 (6 bases). V was pared by 5 bases and J by 5 bases, with 15 bases between. Germline-derived CDR1 and CDR2 are SEHNR and FQNEAQ (reference sequence). The CDR3 runs to 15 residues. CDR3 region: CASSVDRPPNEKLFF. The CDR3 bases are TGTGCCAGCAGCGTCGACAGGCCTCCGAATGAAAAACTGTTTTTT.

V and J are TRBV13 and TRBJ1-6; 7 nucleotides line up with TRBD1. CDR3 length: 15 amino acids. Germline V gives CDR1 PRHDT, CDR2 FYEKMQ (reference sequence). J was trimmed by 6 bases and V by 5 bases; bases with no gene match: 7. The CDR3 bases are TGTGCCAGCAGCCTCAGGGACAGAGCTAATTCACCCCTCCACTTT. It encodes CASSLRDRANSPLHF.

This clone was detected only once. V gene TRBV6-5 combines with J gene TRBJ1-1; D unresolved. Per germline, CDR1 MNHEY and CDR2 SVGAGI. The CDR3 has 15 amino acids. V shed 2 bases and J shed 0 bases, with 10 bases lying between them. CDR3 sequence: CASSYESGLNTEAFF. The CDR3 DNA reads as TGTGCCAGCAGTTACGAATCGGGTTTGAACACTGAAGCTTTCTTT.

This clone has just a few counts. The chain has TRBV6-2 or TRBV6-3 and TRBJ1-5, with 10 bases fitting TRBD1. Germline V gives CDR1 MNHEY, CDR2 SVGEGT. This CDR3 contains 18 residues. With V trimmed by 2 bases and J by 7 bases, 14 bases remained unmatched. The DNA for the CDR3 is TGTGCCAGCAGTTACCCCTCGTCGACAGGGGGCTTGGGGCAGCCCCAGCATTTT. Its translation is CASSYPSSTGGLGQPQHF.

The CDR3 here is CATTTSGANTGELFF. The CDR3, as DNA: TGTGCCACGACCACTAGCGGTGCGAACACCGGGGAGCTGTTTTTT. J is TRBJ2-2 and V is TRBV6-5; 8 bases align to TRBD2. Trimming removed 10 bases from V and 0 bases from J; junction bases left unmatched: 7. This CDR3 region has 15 residues. Per the germline V gene, CDR1 is MNHEY and CDR2 is SVGAGI.

This clone has just a few counts. This rearrangement joins TRBV29-1 to TRBJ2-7, with 13 bases fitting TRBD2. V lost 4 bases to trimming and J lost 0 bases; unmatched junction nucleotides: 6. CDR1 and CDR2 from the germline V gene are SQVTM and ANQGSEA. The CDR3 length is 16 residues. CDR3 loop: CSVVGLAGIFSYEQYF. The CDR3 region has the DNA TGCAGCGTTGTGGGACTAGCGGGGATATTCTCCTACGAGCAGTACTTC.

The chain has TRBV19 and TRBJ2-1, with 8 bases identical to TRBD1. CDR1 is LNHDA and CDR2 is SQIVND in the germline V gene (reference sequence). The CDR3 consists of 15 residues. The ends lost 7 bases at V and 3 bases at J; junction bases unmatched: 8. The CDR3 protein is CASKRDRGDYNEQFF. The CDR3 region has the DNA TGTGCCAGTAAACGAGACAGGGGAGACTACAATGAGCAGTTCTTC. Combining the CDR3 with reference TRBV19 and TRBJ2-1 gives the whole variable domain DGGITQSPKYLFRKEGQNVTLSCEQNLNHDAMYWYRQDPGQGLRLIYYSQIVNDFQKGDIAEGYSVSREKKESFPLTVTSAQKNPTAFYLCASKRDRGDYNEQFFGPGTRLTVL.

The chain joins TRBV14 to TRBJ1-4; TRBD1 aligns across 10 bases. Per the germline V gene, CDR1 is SGHDN and CDR2 is FVKESK. V lost 4 bases, J lost 6 bases, and 8 bases stayed unmatched. The CDR3 totals 16 residues. This CDR3 reads CASSPTGTGVYEKLFF. The CDR3 DNA is TGTGCCAGCAGCCCAACAGGGACAGGGGTTTATGAAAAACTGTTTTTT.

This chain joins TRBV6-5 and TRBJ2-7; tentatively, D is TRBD2 (6 bases). Germline values: CDR1 MNHEY, CDR2 SVGAGI. This CDR3 spans 16 amino acids. Between the trimmed V and J ends, which lost 0 bases and 2 bases, there was a span of 14 bases. The CDR3 DNA reads TGTGCCAGCAGTTACTCGATTAGCGGTCTTCCCTACGAGCAGTACTTC. It is translated as CASSYSISGLPYEQYF.

The chain combines TRBV10-3 with TRBJ1-1, with D possibly matching TRBD1 (6 bases). Trimming took off 10 bases at V and 5 bases at J, with 17 bases between the two ends. This CDR3 has 13 residues. From germline, CDR1 is ENHRY and CDR2 SYGVKD. Here the CDR3 reads CANRQESGTEAFF. The CDR3 DNA reads as TGTGCCAACCGACAGGAGTCGGGAACTGAAGCTTTCTTT.

This sequence joins TRBV3-1 (or the pseudogene TRBV3-2) and TRBJ1-6; D might be TRBD1 (6 bases). Germline values: CDR1 LGHDT, CDR2 YNNKEL (reference sequence). CDR3 length: 14 residues. Trimming stripped 1 base from V and 10 bases from J, with 11 bases between. The CDR3 sequence: CASSQVQGESPLHF. The CDR3 DNA reads as TGTGCCAGCAGCCAAGTACAGGGCGAATCACCCCTCCACTTT.

The chain couples TRBV20-1 to TRBJ1-2, with D perhaps matching TRBD1 (5 bases). There are 11 residues in the CDR3. Trimming removed 6 bases from V and 1 base from J, with 6 bases in between. The germline gives CDR1 DFQATT, CDR2 SNEGSKA (reference sequence). The CDR3 sequence: CSARDNYGYTF. The CDR3 DNA follows: TGCAGTGCCAGGGATAACTATGGCTACACCTTC.

The chain uses TRBV30 and TRBJ1-6; D uncertain. Germline V CDR1 and CDR2: GTSNPN, SVGIG (reference sequence). CDR3 length: 15 amino acids. V gave up 2 bases and J gave up 6 bases, with 14 bases separating them. Here the CDR3 reads CAWSIQVGVNSPLHF. DNA of the CDR3: TGTGCCTGGAGTATTCAAGTCGGGGTTAATTCACCCCTCCACTTT. Full variable domain (remainder filled in from reference TRBV30 and TRBJ1-6): SQTIHQWPATLVQPVGSPLSLECTVEGTSNPNLYWYRQAAGRGLQLLFYSVGIGQISSEVPQNLSASRPQDRQFILSSKKLLLSDSGFYLCAWSIQVGVNSPLHFGNGTRLTVT.

This clone was found once. The J gene is TRBJ1-5, the V gene TRBV5-1; the match to TRBD1 covers 7 bases. CDR3 length equals 14 residues. V lost 5 bases and J lost 2; bases outside the gene matches: 4. The germline CDR1 and CDR2 sequences are SGHRS and YFSETQ. The CDR3 reads CASSQGGGNQPQHF. The DNA of the CDR3 is TGCGCCAGCAGTCAGGGGGGTGGCAATCAGCCCCAGCATTTT.

This clone was seen a few times. The V and J genes are TRBV2 and TRBJ1-5; no clear D gene. The CDR3 extends over 14 amino acids. Germline CDR1 is SNHLY and CDR2 is FYNNEI. The V and J ends lost 6 bases and 4 bases respectively, with 13 bases between them. The CDR3 spells CASRGQAANQPQHF. DNA of the CDR3: TGTGCCAGCAGAGGGCAAGCGGCTAATCAGCCCCAGCATTTT.

The rearrangement links TRBV2 to TRBJ1-1; the match to TRBD1 covers 8 bases. V was clipped by 7 bases and J by 1 base; unmatched bases: 2. This CDR3 contains 13 residues. Germline CDR1 and CDR2: SNHLY and FYNNEI. CDR3 amino acids: CASTGQGNTEAFF. CDR3 nucleotides: TGTGCCAGCACCGGACAGGGGAACACTGAAGCTTTCTTT.